The 20 T cell receptor beta chains below were found in one sample sequenced in a study of shared clonotypes between healthy human individuals. Using immunoSEQ multiplex PCR, the repertoire was profiled, and TCRdb retains in-frame clones only, with some absent. The sample contains approximately 710,000 clones, about 90% of which appear only once. Sequences were obtained from memory CD8+ T cells from PBMCs. Noted subset: CD45RO+ cells pooled with CCR7-negative TemRA cells. All receptors come from a man between 18 and 29 years old in good health. Some clones in this sample may be carry-over from other donors' samples.

This clone was seen only once. The V gene is TRBV27, the J gene TRBJ2-7, with TRBD2 matching 9 bases. V was clipped by 6 bases and J by 3 bases; unmatched bases: 9. Looked up from germline, CDR1 is MNHEY and CDR2 is SMNVEV (reference sequence). CDR3 size: 15 residues. The CDR3: CASSRSGGKHYEQYF. For the CDR3, the DNA is TGTGCCAGCAGCCGTAGCGGGGGAAAACACTACGAGCAGTACTTC.

J is TRBJ2-7 and V is TRBV11-2; either TRBD1 or TRBD2 may fit D (7 bases each). Per germline, CDR1 SGHAT and CDR2 FQNNGV. The V end lost 3 bases, the J end lost 3 bases, and 15 bases lay between the germline ends. This CDR3 comprises 15 residues. CDR3 sequence reads: CASSLGRGHVYEQYF. Here the CDR3 DNA reads TGTGCCAGCAGCTTGGGGAGGGGGCACGTCTACGAGCAGTACTTC.

The CDR3 region has the DNA TGCGCCAGCAGCCGAACAGAGGATCAGCCCCAGCATTTT. Protein sequence: CASSRTEDQPQHF. The chain employs TRBV4-3 and TRBJ1-5; D call uncertain. CDR1 and CDR2 (germline): LGHNA, YSLEER. The CDR3 is made up of 13 amino acids. With 4 bases removed from V and 5 bases from J, the gap between germline ends came to 9 bases.

This chain links TRBV6-5 with TRBJ2-5, with D possibly being TRBD2 (6 bases). This CDR3 region has 16 residues. V was pared by 4 bases and J by 1 base, with 16 bases between. Germline V gives CDR1 MNHEY, CDR2 SVGAGI. CDR3 DNA sequence: TGTGCCAGCAGTTCCTTCCGGGAGTTGGCCCAAGAGACCCAGTACTTC. It encodes CASSSFRELAQETQYF.

CDR3 in amino acids: CASSLHNLELAGDNGQYF. The CDR3 DNA sequence: TGTGCCAGCAGCTTACATAACTTAGAACTAGCGGGAGACAACGGGCAGTACTTC. The chain couples TRBV11-2 to TRBJ2-7; 11 bases line up with TRBD2. Germline CDR1 reads SGHAT; CDR2 reads FQNNGV. CDR3 length equals 18 residues. After removal of 2 bases from V and 9 bases from J, the junction contained 18 bases not matched to a gene.

The chain employs TRBV19 and TRBJ2-7; D gene uncertain. This CDR3 has 12 residues. Per the germline V gene, CDR1 is LNHDA and CDR2 is SQIVND (reference sequence). V was pared by 6 bases and J by 4 bases, with 10 bases between. CDR3 bases: TGTGCCAGTAGAGGCGACAAGTACGAGCAGTACTTC. Its protein product is CASRGDKYEQYF. Complete variable domain (other parts from reference TRBV19 and TRBJ2-7): DGGITQSPKYLFRKEGQNVTLSCEQNLNHDAMYWYRQDPGQGLRLIYYSQIVNDFQKGDIAEGYSVSREKKESFPLTVTSAQKNPTAFYLCASRGDKYEQYFGPGTRLTVT.

V usage is TRBV11-1 and J usage is TRBJ2-6; D is ambiguous. Germline-derived CDR1 and CDR2 are SGHAT and FQDESV (reference sequence). The ends were cut back, 0 bases at V and 0 bases at J, with 3 bases in the middle. CDR3 size: 15 residues. The CDR3 spells CASSLASSGANVLTF. The CDR3 DNA reads as TGTGCCAGCAGCTTAGCTAGCTCTGGGGCCAACGTCCTGACTTTC.

The chain uses TRBV9 and TRBJ1-4; D call uncertain. V was pared by 0 bases and J by 1 base, with 13 bases between. The CDR3 has 17 amino acids. Germline values: CDR1 SGDLS, CDR2 YYNGEE. Here the CDR3 DNA reads TGTGCCAGCAGCGTAGGTCGCGGCAGCAGAACTAATGAAAAACTGTTTTTT. Protein product: CASSVGRGSRTNEKLFF.

The rearrangement joins TRBV7-2 to TRBJ2-5, with 10 bases identical to TRBD2. CDR3 size: 17 residues. Germline loops: CDR1 SGHTA, CDR2 FQGNSA. V was clipped by 0 bases and J by 5 bases; unmatched bases: 9. DNA of the CDR3: TGTGCCAGCAGCTTAGCAGTAGCGGGAGGATGGGTGGAGACCCAGTACTTC. It specifies CASSLAVAGGWVETQYF.

V is TRBV28 and J is TRBJ2-7; no clear D gene. Germline CDR1 reads MDHEN; CDR2 reads SYDVKM. This CDR3 comprises 15 residues. Trimming stripped 1 base from V and 0 bases from J, with 10 bases between. Written as DNA, the CDR3 is TGTGCCAGCAGTTTATATGACCTCGGCTCCTACGAGCAGTACTTC. It yields the protein CASSLYDLGSYEQYF.

The chain combines TRBV7-9 with TRBJ2-1; 9 nucleotides match TRBD2. V trimming: 1 base; J trimming: 6 bases; junction bases outside the gene matches: 7. The germline gives CDR1 SEHNR, CDR2 FQNEAQ (reference sequence). There are 16 residues in the CDR3. Here the CDR3 DNA reads TGTGCCAGCAGCTTAGAGGGACTAGCTGTGACCAATGAGCAGTTCTTC. Protein sequence: CASSLEGLAVTNEQFF.

The chain joins TRBV28 to TRBJ2-7, with D perhaps matching TRBD1 (6 bases). In germline, CDR1 is MDHEN, CDR2 SYDVKM. Trimming took off 8 bases at V and 1 base at J, with 15 bases between the two ends. The CDR3 extends over 14 amino acids. This chain's CDR3 is CASAVQGGSYEQYF. The CDR3 nucleotides are TGTGCCAGCGCCGTACAGGGTGGGTCCTACGAGCAGTACTTC.

This chain links TRBV5-8 with TRBJ1-2; the D gene is possibly TRBD1 (5 bases). Germline-derived CDR1 and CDR2 are SGHTS and YDEGEE. V was trimmed by 0 bases and J by 0 bases, leaving 12 bases between them. The CDR3 loop spans 16 amino acids. CDR3 residues: CASSLGMGGPNYGYTF. In DNA, the CDR3 is TGTGCCAGCAGCTTGGGAATGGGGGGACCTAACTATGGCTACACCTTC.

This chain links TRBV7-8 with TRBJ2-7; possible D gene TRBD2, 6 bases. The germline V gene encodes CDR1 SGHVS and CDR2 FQNEAQ. The CDR3 sequence is 17 residues long. With 2 bases removed from V and 7 bases from J, the gap between germline ends came to 24 bases. The CDR3 bases are TGTGCCAGCAGCTTAAACCCATGGTTCGAATCCGGAGGGGAGCAGTACTTC. Translated: CASSLNPWFESGGEQYF.

CDR3 coding DNA: TGTGCCAGCGGAAACTTCTATGAGCAGTTCTTC. Translating it yields CASGNFYEQFF. This chain uses TRBV6-5 with TRBJ2-1; no reliable D call. Trimming stripped 8 bases from V and 8 bases from J, with 10 bases between. The germline CDR1 and CDR2 sequences are MNHEY and SVGAGI. The CDR3 length is 11 residues.

CDR3 in amino acids: CASSPRTSPTGYEQYF. CDR3 sequence (DNA): TGCGCCAGCAGCCCAAGGACGTCTCCGACGGGTTACGAGCAGTACTTC. The V call is TRBV5-1, the J call TRBJ2-7; no reliable D call. This CDR3 spans 16 amino acids. Trimming stripped 4 bases from V and 4 bases from J, with 21 bases between. Looked up from germline, CDR1 is SGHRS and CDR2 is YFSETQ.

CDR3 sequence: CASSLGLRGDNNEQFF. For the CDR3, the DNA is TGTGCCAGCAGCTTAGGTCTTCGCGGGGATAACAATGAGCAGTTCTTC. The V call is TRBV7-8, the J call TRBJ2-1; weak D call: TRBD2 (6 bases). Germline-derived CDR1 and CDR2 are SGHVS and FQNEAQ. The CDR3 extends over 16 amino acids. V dropped 1 base and J dropped 5 bases, with 15 bases sitting between them.

V and J are TRBV6-6 and TRBJ1-2, with D perhaps matching TRBD1 (6 bases). Trimming cost V 2 bases and J 6 bases, with 13 bases left between them. Germline V lookup: CDR1 MNHNY, CDR2 SVGAGI (reference sequence). The CDR3 totals 14 residues. The CDR3 DNA reads TGTGCCAGCAGTTACAATGGGGGCGCGGATGGCTACACCTTC. Its protein product is CASSYNGGADGYTF.

V usage is TRBV9 and J usage is TRBJ2-2; D is uncertain. Trimming cost V 2 bases and J 3 bases, with 17 bases left between them. Germline V lookup: CDR1 SGDLS, CDR2 YYNGEE. The CDR3 has 17 amino acids. CDR3 amino acids: CASSVPRPDFDTGELFF. As DNA, the CDR3 is TGTGCCAGCAGCGTCCCGAGGCCGGATTTCGACACCGGGGAGCTGTTTTTT.

The chain is built from TRBV5-4 and TRBJ2-7; D gene ambiguous. Germline CDR1 is SGHNT and CDR2 is YYREEE (reference sequence). Trimming took 2 bases from V and 1 from J, leaving 7 bases between them. The CDR3 sequence is 13 residues long. The CDR3 sequence: CASSFVGSYEQYF. In DNA form, the CDR3 reads TGTGCCAGCAGCTTCGTCGGGTCCTACGAGCAGTACTTC.